Sequencing of this TCR beta chain was carried out in a study of early T cells in non-severe SARS-CoV-2 infection. This clonotype has more than one count but fewer than ten. TCRdb re-derived calls from the 5' RACE reads in MiXCR, one entry per CDR3 protein. Altogether about 84,000 distinct CDR3 sequences are present, 12% being singletons, with the ten largest covering 2.6%. The sequenced material came from whole blood. The clonotype was recovered from an adult who was a healthcare worker with PCR-confirmed SARS-CoV-2 infection or an uninfected control (not recorded which).

CDR3 amino acids: CASSLEIEQFF. The CDR3 DNA reads TGTGCCAGCAGCTTAGAGATTGAGCAGTTCTTC. V gene TRBV7-9 combines with J gene TRBJ2-1; D is uncertain. V was pared by 1 base and J by 9 bases, with 4 bases between. Germline V gene lookup returns CDR1 SEHNR and CDR2 FQNEAQ (reference sequence). The CDR3 contains 11 residues.